This T cell receptor beta chain comes out of a study of T-cell reconstitution after alpha-beta-depleted transplantation in children (dated by TCRdb to about 2016). Context from the whole study: The study quantitatively tracked T-cell immune reconstitution after TCRalphabeta/CD19-depleted allogeneic hematopoietic cell transplantation in children using TCR repertoire profiling.

To prepare the library, PCR was applied. Sequenced using an Illumina HiSeq 2500. TCR library preparation used molecular barcoding, with unique molecular identifiers applied to normalize quantification of the TCRbeta repertoire. TCRdb reworked the public reads: Q25 trimming with fastp, MiXCR clone assembly, productive beta chains retained. Entries are consolidated by CDR3 protein sequence, retaining the most common genes and DNA. The sample table records about 640,000 distinct CDR3 sequences; around 17% of these occur just once. The ten largest clones capture over 0.95% of the sample. Trimming takes 4 bases from V and 3 bases from J, and the germline ends sit 19 bases apart. CDR1 and CDR2, per the germline V gene, are SGDLS and YYNGEE. Inclusive of the bounding cysteine and phenylalanine, the CDR3 is 16 residues long. The only DNA kept is the CDR3, 48 bases in frame from the first base. This clonotype turned up a few times. The target of this receptor is not known. Base qualities are missing; no much larger clone stands one base away.

The sample here was PBMCs from the stem cell graft donor, taken from the stem cell graft. This receptor was obtained from a human donor who donated a stem cell graft to a child with acute myeloid leukemia. The chain employs TRBV9 and TRBJ1-2; D gene: possibly TRBD1, on 5 matching bases. The bases are TGTGCCAGCAGCCTCTCAGGGTCGGGGCGGTACTATGGCTACACCTTC. It codes for CASSLSGSGRYYGYTF.